The sequence of this TCR beta chain was determined in a study of blood T cells in healthy people across ages. Study results and limitations: Unsorted PBMCs prevented conclusive naive versus antigen-experienced comparison.

The second PCR ran about 7 to 12 cycles with a sample-barcoded 5' primer and J-beta primers. TCRdb re-derived calls from the 5' RACE reads in MiXCR, one entry per CDR3 protein. Found here are more than 550,000 distinct CDR3 sequences, about 20% of them singletons; the top ten hold around 21%. This clonotype has at least ten counts. Its target is unknown. Sample donors were healthy Caucasian individuals that came from Russia, aged roughly 6 to 100. Every sample had a minimum of 6 million PBMCs isolated. Trimming left V 0 bases short and J 10 bases short, with 15 bases between. The CDR3 spans 14 residues. In germline, CDR1 is DFQATT, CDR2 SNEGSKA (reference sequence).

Material for sequencing was blood. This clonotype originated in a man in his 70s in good health. The chain recombines TRBV20-1 with TRBJ1-4; possibly TRBD1 for D (6 bases). The CDR3, as DNA: TGCAGTGCTAGAGATTCGGGGGGCTATGGAAAACTGTTTTTT. It encodes CSARDSGGYGKLFF.